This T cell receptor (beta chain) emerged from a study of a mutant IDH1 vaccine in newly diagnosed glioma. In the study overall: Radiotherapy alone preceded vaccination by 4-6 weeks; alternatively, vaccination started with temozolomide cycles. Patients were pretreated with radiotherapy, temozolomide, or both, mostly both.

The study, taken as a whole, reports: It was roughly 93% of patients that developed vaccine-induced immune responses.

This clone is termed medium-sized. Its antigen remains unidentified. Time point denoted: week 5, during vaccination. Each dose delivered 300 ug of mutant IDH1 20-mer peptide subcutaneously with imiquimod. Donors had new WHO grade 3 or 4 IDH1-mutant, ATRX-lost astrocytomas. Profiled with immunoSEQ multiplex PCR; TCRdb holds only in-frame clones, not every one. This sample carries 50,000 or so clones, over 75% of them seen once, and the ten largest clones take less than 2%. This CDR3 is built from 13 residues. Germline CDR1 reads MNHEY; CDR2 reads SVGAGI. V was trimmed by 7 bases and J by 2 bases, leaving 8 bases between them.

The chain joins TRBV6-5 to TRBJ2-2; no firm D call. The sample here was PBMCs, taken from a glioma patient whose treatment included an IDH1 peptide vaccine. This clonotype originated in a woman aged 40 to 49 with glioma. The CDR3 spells CASNGGNTGELFF. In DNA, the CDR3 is TGTGCCAGCAACGGCGGTAACACCGGGGAGCTGTTTTTT.